This TCR beta chain was sequenced for a study of post-analysis software for immune sequencing data. Study-level findings and limits: A significant reduction in normalized Chao1 diversity was observed in multiple sclerosis patients versus controls. Five TRBV segments were more frequent in patients than controls; TRBV5-6, TRBV5-1 and TRBV20-1 belonged to this group. F measure showed strong co-clustering of same-batch samples.

Germline CDR1 is MNHNS and CDR2 is SASEGT. Trimming stripped 3 bases from V and 5 bases from J, with 23 bases between. The length of the CDR3 is 18 residues. Of note for this clonotype: Its antigen is not known.

The TCR beta cDNA libraries carried unique molecular identifiers. MiXCR, run by TCRdb on the PCR reads, gives a single entry per CDR3 protein. The data hold 350,000 to 500,000 distinct CDR3 sequences, with approximately 37% observed a single time. The J gene is TRBJ1-5, the V gene TRBV6-1, with a tentative D call TRBD1 (5 bases). This receptor was taken from a girl aged 2 to 9 with multiple sclerosis. Sequenced material: blood. The CDR3 spells CASSDPGGAGPEDQPQHF. CDR3 DNA sequence: TGTGCCAGCAGTGACCCGGGCGGGGCAGGGCCAGAAGATCAGCCCCAGCATTTT.